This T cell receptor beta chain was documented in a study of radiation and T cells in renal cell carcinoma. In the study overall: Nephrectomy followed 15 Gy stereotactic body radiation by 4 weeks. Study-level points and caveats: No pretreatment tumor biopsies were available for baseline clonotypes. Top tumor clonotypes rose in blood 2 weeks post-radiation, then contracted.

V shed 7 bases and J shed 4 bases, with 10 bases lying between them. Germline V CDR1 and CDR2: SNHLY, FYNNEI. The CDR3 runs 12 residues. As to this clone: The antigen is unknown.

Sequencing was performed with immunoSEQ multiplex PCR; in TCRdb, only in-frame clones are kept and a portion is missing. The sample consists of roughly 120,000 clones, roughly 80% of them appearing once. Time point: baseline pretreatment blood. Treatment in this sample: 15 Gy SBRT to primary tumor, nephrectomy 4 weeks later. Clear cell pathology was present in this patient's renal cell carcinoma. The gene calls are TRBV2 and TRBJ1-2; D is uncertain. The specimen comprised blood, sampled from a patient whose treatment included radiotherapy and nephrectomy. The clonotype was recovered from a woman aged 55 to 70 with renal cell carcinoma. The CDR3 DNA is TGTGCCAGCACTAGGGTCGGCTATGGCTACACCTTC. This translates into CASTRVGYGYTF.